This TCR beta chain was documented in a study of shared clonotypes between healthy human individuals (TCRdb year 2020). The study in broad terms: The cohort comprised a couple of women and a few men aged 18 to 49 years. For each donor, three plates each were used for CD4 naive and CD4 memory, two plates were used for CD8 naive, and one plate was used for CD8 memory. To estimate repertoire size and how much clonotype sharing occurs between individuals, the study deeply sequenced the blood TCR repertoires of about 5 healthy adults. Different laboratories and diverse techniques were used to prepare libraries and sequence TCR repertoires, to increase sequencing depth and limit assay-specific biases. Each donor's leukapheresis produced roughly between about 0.9 and 9.5 billion PBMCs.

CDR1 and CDR2 were assigned from the germline V gene as LGHNA and YNFKEQ. V is shortened by 5 bases, J by 4 bases, and the region joining them spans 5 bases. The CDR3 runs 11 residues from the cysteine to the phenylalanine. Only CDR3 DNA remains: 33 bases, in frame from the first base. Points the paper makes about the study in general: Incomplete sequencing was indicated by rarefaction of sorted-subset datasets, despite the large sequencing depth. Pairwise subsampling indicated that sequencing depth was expected to affect the degree of clonotype sharing among donors. Because the study included only a small number of donors, the genetic and exposure-history diversity represented was limited. Clonotypes shared by all four sorted-subset donors showed higher generation probabilities than non-shared clonotypes. Only blood was sampled, and tissue TCR repertoires likely differ from those in blood. Naive subsets generally had larger estimated clonotype richness than memory subsets did. Sharing across a few donors was observed for about 5% of naive CD4, over 3% of naive CD8, 2% to 2.5% of memory CD4, and about 0.4% of memory CD8 clonotypes.

This clone was detected only a few times. Its antigen remains undetermined. No base-level quality is on record; no much larger clone is a single base apart. TCR CDR3 regions were amplified from genomic DNA by multiplex PCR using the deep immunoSEQ assay. For each cell subset, the extracted genomic DNA was distributed evenly across all wells of several immunoSEQ 96-well plates, and each plate served as one replicate. For sorted subsets, each replicate PCR was loaded with 200 ng genomic DNA, equivalent to 32,000 or so T cell genomes. Purified libraries were measured with a Qubit 3.0 fluorometer, size-checked on a Bioanalyzer 2100, and measured again with the KAPA Library Quantification kit. A separate single-read 150-cycle Illumina NextSeq 550 flow cell was used to sequence each immunoSEQ 96-well plate. From the authors' description of their analysis: Because only junctional sequences without quality scores were contained in the immunoSEQ output, filtering matching that applied to full-length reads could not be performed. Sequences were annotated with PyIR, a Python wrapper for IgBLAST v1.9, and V/J genes and CDR3 were assigned using IMGT germline references. Reads were filtered out if the reads had weak V/J assignments (E-value above 1e-6), no CDR3, stop codons, out-of-frame junctions, or ambiguous translated residues. V3J clonotypes were defined by identical inferred V gene, J gene, and CDR3 amino acid sequence. To compute the percentage overlap between repertoires, the number of shared unique clonotypes was divided by the size of the smaller repertoire. Richness of each repertoire was evaluated using RTK rarefaction, the Chao1 estimator, and Recon v2.1 estimates of unobserved clonotypes. OLGA was used to compute generation probabilities for all TCRbeta clonotypes that the gDNA method yielded from a few donors. TCRdb holds this immuneACCESS table with in-frame rearrangements only. Some clones are missing; in checked studies, unresolved V genes explain under half, and the rest has no known cause. V and J calls and clone size are as listed in that table; D and trimming were resolved from the DNA. The sample has about 2.1 million clones on record, 93% of them singletons. Jointly, the top ten make up 1.5% to 2% of the sample.

For the CD8 naive samples, CD45RO-negative cells were positively selected for CCR7, yielding a CD45RA+CCR7+ population from which TemRA cells were excluded. The donors were healthy, HIV-negative adults who had no recently reported acute infections or vaccinations. All donors were Caucasian adults living in Nashville, Tennessee, USA. Blood was obtained by leukapheresis, after which PBMCs were separated by Ficoll-Histopaque density gradient centrifugation and cryopreserved in liquid nitrogen vapor phase. Analytical flow cytometry was used to check the purity and quantity of each magnetically sorted T cell population. Each sorted fraction had its genomic DNA isolated and then quantified by UV absorbance on a Nanodrop 2000c.

Sequenced: naive CD8+ T cells from PBMCs. The sample's cell subset or site label, decoded: CD45RA+CCR7+. The receptor chain draws on TRBV4-2 and TRBJ1-1, with no reliable assignment of the D segment. This sequence was found in a man younger than 35 in good health. Some clones in this sample may be carry-over from other donors' samples. The DNA sequence reads TGTGCCAGCAGCTTTTCCACTGAAGCTTTCTTT. It encodes CASSFSTEAFF.